This T cell receptor beta chain emerged from a study of cytomegalovirus exposure and HLA in healthy donors. Regarding the study as a whole: Listed as cytomegalovirus-associated were over 150 TCR beta chains.

Donors counted as nominally healthy when sampled, yet unrecorded immune exposures were likely. Both 60 Vbeta primers and 13 Jbeta primers went into the PCR. Produced via immunoSEQ multiplex PCR; TCRdb's table is partial and in-frame only. The repertoire has about 220,000 clones, roughly 80% of them found once; the top ten carry approximately 5.3%. Notes on this clone: No antigen is known for it.

This CDR3 comprises 14 residues. Germline loops: CDR1 SGHDT, CDR2 YYEEEE. The V and J ends lost 2 bases and 3 bases respectively, with 8 bases between them. Sequenced: PBMCs. This chain uses TRBV5-6 with TRBJ1-4; tentative D call: TRBD1 (6 bases). This TCR derives from a woman aged 40 to 50 in good health and CMV-seropositive. The CDR3 bases are TGTGCCAGCAGCTTAAAGGGGGCTAATGAAAAACTGTTTTTT. Translated: CASSLKGANEKLFF.